The TCR beta chain under discussion was sequenced for a study of blood T cell repertoires in COVID-19. The overall study: Material from acute and convalescent COVID-19 was sourced from the United States, Italy and Spain.

Under the authors' procedure: Estimates of nucleated cell counts were drawn from the amplification of reference gene primers. Profiled with immunoSEQ multiplex PCR; TCRdb holds only in-frame clones, not every one. V and J calls and clone size follow that table, whereas D and trimming were derived from the DNA. This repertoire shows some 200,000 clones, 75% to 85% found once; its top ten account for 12%. Recovery meant two consecutive negative NP/OP PCR tests, professional clearance, or resolved symptoms. The V end lost 0 bases, the J end lost 1 base, and 16 bases lay between the germline ends. Germline lookup yields CDR1 SGDLS and CDR2 YYNGEE. There are 18 residues in the CDR3.

The TCR comes from a man in his forties who had recovered from COVID-19. V and J are TRBV9 and TRBJ2-2; TRBD1 is a possible D gene (5 bases). Sequencing input: PBMCs or T cells enriched from blood (not recorded which). The CDR3 spells CASSVGGWGALNTGELFF. CDR3 DNA: TGTGCCAGCAGCGTAGGTGGCTGGGGCGCGCTGAACACCGGGGAGCTGTTTTTT.